Listed below are T cell receptor beta chains from one sample, sequenced in a study of blood T cells in healthy people across ages. TCRdb called the 5' RACE reads again in MiXCR, with one record for every CDR3 protein. The sample has some 800,000 distinct CDR3 sequences, more than 40% seen once. The specimen was blood. Receptors originate from a man aged 55-75 years in good health. Both conserved end residues are part of each CDR3. The D gene is left open where the match is weak. Not every row has a clone size; where given, it reads once, few, many or a size class.

clone size: NA; CDR3 length: 14; D gene: TRBD1; J gene: TRBJ1-4; V gene: TRBV20-1; CDR3 DNA: TGCAGTGCTAGGGAGGCAGGGGGACGGGAAAAACTGTTTTTT; CDR3 protein: CSAREAGGREKLFF
clone size: NA; CDR3 length: 14; D gene: NA; J gene: TRBJ2-1; V gene: TRBV27; CDR3 DNA: TGTGCCAGCAGTTCTCCGGGACCGTGGAATGAGCAGTTCTTC; CDR3 protein: CASSSPGPWNEQFF
clone size: NA; CDR3 length: 15; D gene: TRBD2; J gene: TRBJ2-1; V gene: TRBV7-3; CDR3 DNA: TGTGCCAGCAGCTTATCGGGACTAGCGGAAGAGACCCAGTTCTTC; CDR3 protein: CASSLSGLAEETQFF
clone size: NA; CDR3 length: 15; D gene: NA; J gene: TRBJ2-7; V gene: TRBV12-3/TRBV12-4; CDR3 DNA: TGTGCCAGCGACAGACTATCCGACTCTACCTACGAGCAGTACTTC; CDR3 protein: CASDRLSDSTYEQYF
clone size: NA; CDR3 length: 17; D gene: NA; J gene: TRBJ2-2; V gene: TRBV27; CDR3 DNA: TGTGCCAGCAGTTCAATTACAGGGGACTGGAACACCGGGGAGCTGTTTTTT; CDR3 protein: CASSSITGDWNTGELFF
clone size: NA; CDR3 length: 12; D gene: NA; J gene: TRBJ1-2; V gene: TRBV27; CDR3 DNA: TGTGCCAGCAGGGGGGCCGGCTATGGCTACACCTTC; CDR3 protein: CASRGAGYGYTF
clone size: NA; CDR3 length: 13; D gene: NA; J gene: TRBJ1-1; V gene: TRBV7-9; CDR3 DNA: TGTGCCAGCAGCTTAGAGGCTGAGCGGAGGGCTTTCTTT; CDR3 protein: CASSLEAERRAFF
clone size: NA; CDR3 length: 20; D gene: TRBD2; J gene: TRBJ2-1; V gene: TRBV7-8; CDR3 DNA: TGTGCCAGCAGCACTAGGACCGGGGGGGGACTAGCGGGGACCTACAATGAGCAGTTCTTC; CDR3 protein: CASSTRTGGGLAGTYNEQFF
clone size: few; CDR3 length: 17; D gene: NA; J gene: TRBJ1-6; V gene: TRBV20-1; CDR3 DNA: TGCAGTGCTAGAGATGAGGCCCAAGGGGGTTATCGCTCACCCCTCCACTTT; CDR3 protein: CSARDEAQGGYRSPLHF
clone size: NA; CDR3 length: 13; D gene: TRBD1; J gene: TRBJ1-2; V gene: TRBV20-1; CDR3 DNA: TGCAGTGCTCCCCATGACAGGGAGAGTGGCTACACCTTC; CDR3 protein: CSAPHDRESGYTF
clone size: once; CDR3 length: 15; D gene: TRBD2; J gene: TRBJ2-1; V gene: TRBV28; CDR3 DNA: TGTGCCAGCACTTTGCCCGGGAGGGGTCCATTCGAGCAGTTCTTC; CDR3 protein: CASTLPGRGPFEQFF
clone size: many; CDR3 length: 14; D gene: NA; J gene: TRBJ2-1; V gene: TRBV24-1; CDR3 DNA: TGTGCCACCAGTGAAAAGGAAGGGTACGGTGAGCAGTTCTTC; CDR3 protein: CATSEKEGYGEQFF
clone size: NA; CDR3 length: 16; D gene: NA; J gene: TRBJ2-5; V gene: TRBV3-1; CDR3 DNA: TGTGCCAGCAGCCATGGACAGACCCATACAGACAATGAGCAGTACTTC; CDR3 protein: CASSHGQTHTDNEQYF
clone size: NA; CDR3 length: 14; D gene: TRBD1; J gene: TRBJ2-7; V gene: TRBV5-1; CDR3 DNA: TGCGCCAGCAGCTTCATGGACAGGCCCTACGAGCAGTACTTC; CDR3 protein: CASSFMDRPYEQYF
clone size: NA; CDR3 length: 16; D gene: NA; J gene: TRBJ1-1; V gene: TRBV20-1; CDR3 DNA: TGCAGTGCTAGAGATTTGGTAGGAGGGGTCGGCACTGAAGCTTTCTTT; CDR3 protein: CSARDLVGGVGTEAFF
clone size: NA; CDR3 length: 13; D gene: NA; J gene: TRBJ1-2; V gene: TRBV2; CDR3 DNA: TGTGCCAGCAGTGATCGGGGGCTTGTCGGCTACACCTTC; CDR3 protein: CASSDRGLVGYTF
clone size: few; CDR3 length: 13; D gene: NA; J gene: TRBJ2-5; V gene: TRBV27; CDR3 DNA: TGTGCCAGCATCCCTAGGGGGGGACAGACCCAGTACTTC; CDR3 protein: CASIPRGGQTQYF
clone size: NA; CDR3 length: 15; D gene: NA; J gene: TRBJ1-1; V gene: TRBV4-2; CDR3 DNA: TGTACCAGCAGCCAAGATTGGGCAGGGAACACTGAAGCTTTCTTT; CDR3 protein: CTSSQDWAGNTEAFF
clone size: few; CDR3 length: 14; D gene: NA; J gene: TRBJ2-1; V gene: TRBV5-1; CDR3 DNA: TGCGCCAGCAGGTCAGAGAACTCCTACAATGAGCAGTTCTTC; CDR3 protein: CASRSENSYNEQFF
clone size: NA; CDR3 length: 14; D gene: NA; J gene: TRBJ2-2; V gene: TRBV5-1; CDR3 DNA: TGCGCCAGCAGCTTATTAGGGAACACCGGGGAGCTGTTTTTT; CDR3 protein: CASSLLGNTGELFF
clone size: NA; CDR3 length: 17; D gene: TRBD1; J gene: TRBJ2-1; V gene: TRBV6-2/TRBV6-3; CDR3 DNA: TGTGCCAGCAGTTACTCTCCCCGGGACAGGGCGGGGAATGAGCAGTTCTTC; CDR3 protein: CASSYSPRDRAGNEQFF
clone size: NA; CDR3 length: 15; D gene: TRBD1; J gene: TRBJ2-7; V gene: TRBV5-5; CDR3 DNA: TGTGCCAGCAGCCGGGGACAGGGCTTACGGTACGAGCAGTACTTC; CDR3 protein: CASSRGQGLRYEQYF
clone size: NA; CDR3 length: 15; D gene: TRBD1; J gene: TRBJ2-3; V gene: TRBV28; CDR3 DNA: TGTGCCAGCAGTTCCGGGACAGGGCTCGGAGATACGCAGTATTTT; CDR3 protein: CASSSGTGLGDTQYF
clone size: once; CDR3 length: 15; D gene: TRBD1; J gene: TRBJ1-2; V gene: TRBV5-5; CDR3 DNA: TGTGCCAGCGCCTTCGGACAGGCTACCTCCTATGGCTACACCTTC; CDR3 protein: CASAFGQATSYGYTF
clone size: NA; CDR3 length: 15; D gene: NA; J gene: TRBJ1-2; V gene: TRBV6-5; CDR3 DNA: TGTGCCAGCAGGGGGGGGAAAGGGACGGAGTATGGCTACACCTTC; CDR3 protein: CASRGGKGTEYGYTF
clone size: NA; CDR3 length: 11; D gene: NA; J gene: TRBJ2-5; V gene: TRBV28; CDR3 DNA: TGTGCCAGCAGTTTTCTGGCAGAGCAGTACTTC; CDR3 protein: CASSFLAEQYF
clone size: NA; CDR3 length: 15; D gene: NA; J gene: TRBJ1-4; V gene: TRBV18; CDR3 DNA: TGTGCCAGCTCACCTACAGGGTCAACTAATGAAAAACTGTTTTTT; CDR3 protein: CASSPTGSTNEKLFF
clone size: many; CDR3 length: 16; D gene: NA; J gene: TRBJ2-3; V gene: TRBV24-1; CDR3 DNA: TGTGCCACCAGTGATTTCAAAGGGGTTCGCACAGATACGCAGTATTTT; CDR3 protein: CATSDFKGVRTDTQYF
clone size: few; CDR3 length: 14; D gene: TRBD2; J gene: TRBJ2-5; V gene: TRBV5-5; CDR3 DNA: TGTGCCAGCAGCCAGCTTGGGGAGGCGGGGGCCCAGTACTTC; CDR3 protein: CASSQLGEAGAQYF
clone size: few; CDR3 length: 14; D gene: NA; J gene: TRBJ2-3; V gene: TRBV10-1; CDR3 DNA: TGCGCCAGCAGTCGGGGTTATAGCACAGATACGCAGTATTTT; CDR3 protein: CASSRGYSTDTQYF
clone size: NA; CDR3 length: 12; D gene: TRBD2; J gene: TRBJ2-5; V gene: TRBV29-1; CDR3 DNA: TGCAGCGTTGTGAGCGGGGGCGGCGTGCAGTACTTC; CDR3 protein: CSVVSGGGVQYF
clone size: NA; CDR3 length: 15; D gene: NA; J gene: TRBJ1-6; V gene: TRBV5-8; CDR3 DNA: TGTGCCAGCAGCTCCCGAGCCTCCGACTGGGGACCCCTCCACTTT; CDR3 protein: CASSSRASDWGPLHF
clone size: NA; CDR3 length: 17; D gene: TRBD1; J gene: TRBJ2-5; V gene: TRBV7-9; CDR3 DNA: TGTGCCAGCAGTTCCCCATTGGGGACAGGGAATGGAGAGACCCAGTACTTC; CDR3 protein: CASSSPLGTGNGETQYF
clone size: NA; CDR3 length: 14; D gene: TRBD2; J gene: TRBJ2-1; V gene: TRBV3-1; CDR3 DNA: TGTGCCAGCAGCCGGTCGGTAGCGGGGAATGAGCAGTTCTTC; CDR3 protein: CASSRSVAGNEQFF
clone size: few; CDR3 length: 16; D gene: TRBD1; J gene: TRBJ1-1; V gene: TRBV9; CDR3 DNA: TGTGCCAGCAGCGTAGGCGATGGGGACAGGAACACTGAAGCTTTCTTT; CDR3 protein: CASSVGDGDRNTEAFF
clone size: many; CDR3 length: 13; D gene: NA; J gene: TRBJ2-7; V gene: TRBV7-2; CDR3 DNA: TGTGCCAGCAGCTTAGCGACCCCCAACGAGCAGTACTTC; CDR3 protein: CASSLATPNEQYF
clone size: few; CDR3 length: 13; D gene: NA; J gene: TRBJ1-2; V gene: TRBV6-5; CDR3 DNA: TGTGCCAGCAGACCGCCGGGGCGTTTGGGCTACACCTTC; CDR3 protein: CASRPPGRLGYTF
clone size: NA; CDR3 length: 15; D gene: NA; J gene: TRBJ2-7; V gene: TRBV20-1; CDR3 DNA: TGCAGTGCTGCCCCTATCGTAGGCTACTCCTACGAGCAGTACTTC; CDR3 protein: CSAAPIVGYSYEQYF
clone size: NA; CDR3 length: 16; D gene: NA; J gene: TRBJ2-4; V gene: TRBV20-1; CDR3 DNA: TGCAGTGCTAGAGACAGGGGTCGGGGGACCGGCAACATTCAGTACTTC; CDR3 protein: CSARDRGRGTGNIQYF
clone size: NA; CDR3 length: 13; D gene: TRBD1; J gene: TRBJ1-2; V gene: TRBV7-2; CDR3 DNA: TGTGCCAGCACCCTCACGGGACAGTCGCCCTACACCTTC; CDR3 protein: CASTLTGQSPYTF
clone size: NA; CDR3 length: 17; D gene: NA; J gene: TRBJ1-5; V gene: TRBV4-3; CDR3 DNA: TGCGCCAGCAGCCAAGCTCCCGCGGACAGAAGCAATCAGCCCCAGCATTTT; CDR3 protein: CASSQAPADRSNQPQHF
clone size: NA; CDR3 length: 16; D gene: NA; J gene: TRBJ1-2; V gene: TRBV28; CDR3 DNA: TGTGCCAGCAGAGGCGGCGGGGGGGTACTTAACTATGGCTACACCTTC; CDR3 protein: CASRGGGGVLNYGYTF
clone size: NA; CDR3 length: 11; D gene: NA; J gene: TRBJ2-7; V gene: TRBV3-1; CDR3 DNA: TGTGCCAGCGGGCCTCACTACGAGCAGTACTTC; CDR3 protein: CASGPHYEQYF
clone size: NA; CDR3 length: 13; D gene: NA; J gene: TRBJ2-5; V gene: TRBV5-6; CDR3 DNA: TGTGCCAGCAGCTCTAGGGAAGGAGAGACCCAGTACTTC; CDR3 protein: CASSSREGETQYF
clone size: NA; CDR3 length: 14; D gene: NA; J gene: TRBJ2-3; V gene: TRBV2; CDR3 DNA: TGTGCCAGCTCGGACCTCCCCGGGGCAGATACGCAGTATTTT; CDR3 protein: CASSDLPGADTQYF
clone size: few; CDR3 length: 15; D gene: TRBD1; J gene: TRBJ1-2; V gene: TRBV9; CDR3 DNA: TGTGCCAGCAGCGTAGCGGCGGGACAGGCCTATGGCTACACCTTC; CDR3 protein: CASSVAAGQAYGYTF
clone size: NA; CDR3 length: 15; D gene: NA; J gene: TRBJ1-5; V gene: TRBV27; CDR3 DNA: TGTGCCAGCAGTTTATACGGGTCGGGCAATCAGCCCCAGCATTTT; CDR3 protein: CASSLYGSGNQPQHF
clone size: NA; CDR3 length: 13; D gene: NA; J gene: TRBJ2-7; V gene: TRBV29-1; CDR3 DNA: TGCAGCGTTGAAGGGTGGGGGCCCTACGAGCAGTACTTC; CDR3 protein: CSVEGWGPYEQYF
clone size: NA; CDR3 length: 18; D gene: TRBD2; J gene: TRBJ2-3; V gene: TRBV6-2/TRBV6-3; CDR3 DNA: TGTGCCAGCAGTTACCCCATGGGGACTAGCGGGGAAGAAGATACGCAGTATTTT; CDR3 protein: CASSYPMGTSGEEDTQYF
clone size: many; CDR3 length: 15; D gene: TRBD2; J gene: TRBJ2-7; V gene: TRBV5-1; CDR3 DNA: TGCGCCAGCAGCCACGGGACTAGCGGGGTATACGAGCAGTACTTC; CDR3 protein: CASSHGTSGVYEQYF
clone size: few; CDR3 length: 16; D gene: TRBD2; J gene: TRBJ2-3; V gene: TRBV12-3/TRBV12-4; CDR3 DNA: TGTGCCAGCAGCTATAGCGGGGTGTATGGCACAGATACGCAGTATTTT; CDR3 protein: CASSYSGVYGTDTQYF
clone size: few; CDR3 length: 17; D gene: TRBD2; J gene: TRBJ2-1; V gene: TRBV7-2; CDR3 DNA: TGTGCCAGCAGCTTAGTATTATCAGGACTAGCTATTGATGAGCAGTTCTTC; CDR3 protein: CASSLVLSGLAIDEQFF
clone size: NA; CDR3 length: 11; D gene: NA; J gene: TRBJ2-2; V gene: TRBV6-1; CDR3 DNA: TGTGCCAGCAACGGGGTCGGGGAGCTGTTTTTT; CDR3 protein: CASNGVGELFF
clone size: NA; CDR3 length: 14; D gene: TRBD1; J gene: TRBJ2-1; V gene: TRBV3-1; CDR3 DNA: TGTGCCAGCAGCTTCCGACAGGGATCCAATGAGCAGTTCTTC; CDR3 protein: CASSFRQGSNEQFF
clone size: NA; CDR3 length: 15; D gene: NA; J gene: TRBJ1-5; V gene: TRBV4-3; CDR3 DNA: TGCGCCAGCAGCCAAGAAGTCTATAGCAATCAGCCCCAGCATTTT; CDR3 protein: CASSQEVYSNQPQHF